This paragraph reports one T cell receptor (beta chain). Its recognized antigen is unknown. Base qualities are not recorded, but no much larger clone differs from it by a single base. High-throughput TCR beta sequencing profiled peripheral blood CD8+ and CD4+ T cells from healthy donors, Susac syndrome patients and multiple sclerosis patients. The multiple sclerosis controls were treatment-naive patients whose relapsing-remitting disease, either stable or active, fulfilled the revised McDonald criteria. Bulk CD8+ and CD4+ T cells were purified by magnetic negative isolation, whereas CD8+ TEMRA cells were enriched by FACS. Blood was collected in EDTA tubes and processed within 24 hours, with PBMCs isolated through density gradient centrifugation. PBMCs intended for TCR sequencing were cryopreserved in liquid nitrogen and thawed later in a water bath at 37 degrees C. A purity of at least 90% was achieved for sorted or isolated CD4+, CD8+ and CD8+ TEMRA cells.

The data originate from a study of CD8 T cells in Susac syndrome (dated by TCRdb to between 2019 and 2020). Concerning the study at large: Repertoire sequencing was used to test whether CD8+ T cell activation and differentiation in Susac syndrome was antigen driven.

General findings and caveats noted by the study authors: The number of individuals in the TCR sequencing and HLA analysis was recognized as being relatively small.

RNA was extracted using the RNeasy kit, and about 0.45 to 1 microgram was reverse transcribed with random hexamers. TCR beta CDR3 regions were amplified with the immunoSEQ multiplex PCR assay covering 54 Vbeta and 13 Jbeta segments. PCR amplification bias was corrected using a synthetic template baseline for primer optimization and computational correction. The paper's data handling went like this. Reads were assigned to V, D and J genes according to IMGT and analyzed in immunoSEQ Analyzer, with only productive sequences retained. Clonality was computed as one minus Shannon entropy normalized by log2 of the number of productive unique sequences. Public and private clones were assessed among the 100 most prevalent clones of each patient and control. A clone was defined as Susac-specific if it was absent from the healthy and MS cohorts, from about 1,100 published viral clones and from other ImmuneACCESS disease sequences. Through fastp at Q25 and MiXCR, TCRdb rebuilt clones from the public reads, retaining in-frame beta chains. Identical CDR3 protein sequences are pooled into one entry, listed with their most common genes and DNA. These V and J calls originate from TCRdb's pipeline instead of the authors' own analysis. The sample records around 200,000 distinct CDR3 sequences, approximately 95% of which are singletons. The ten largest clonotypes hold about 0.08% of the sample.

The CDR3 starts with the cysteine, ends with the phenylalanine, and has 16 residues. Only the CDR3 DNA stays, 48 bases, in frame from base 1. The germline V gene yields SQVTM for CDR1 and ANQGSEA for CDR2. Relative to germline, V is 6 bases shorter and J is 4 bases shorter, with 23 bases between their ends. The specimen sequenced was CD4+ T cells from PBMCs. The origin of this receptor is a human donor with multiple sclerosis. The chain employs TRBV29-1 and TRBJ2-3; the best D guess is TRBD1, with 7 bases matching. The nucleotide sequence reads as follows: TGCAGCGTGCTCCCTGGTGGAGGGGGCAGCGCAGATACGCAGTATTTT. It is translated as CSVLPGGGGSADTQYF.